The text below deals with one T cell receptor (beta chain). Noted treatment: some 19 received Ad26.COV2.S at low or high dose, single or two shots; 5 received placebo; per-sample allocation not given. Following the first vaccine or placebo injection, samples were taken on day 63. Profiling relied on immunoSEQ multiplex PCR, and the TCRdb table lists in-frame clones only, not all of them. The profile shows about 350,000 clones, about 85% of them singletons. The CDR3 extends over 15 amino acids. Germline CDR1 reads MNHEY; CDR2 reads SVGAGI. Trimming took off 8 bases at V and 5 bases at J, with 16 bases between the two ends. This sample was taken from a study of Ad26.COV2.S vaccination and SARS-CoV-2 variants.

The sample was peripheral blood, taken in a trial of Ad26.COV2.S vaccine versus placebo. This rearrangement joins TRBV6-5 to TRBJ1-6; D is perhaps TRBD1 (6 bases). The sequence derives from a person between 18 and 65 years old who received the Ad26.COV2.S COVID-19 vaccine or a placebo. CDR3 protein: CASRDTTLHNSPLHF. CDR3 DNA: TGTGCCAGCCGGGACACAACCCTTCATAATTCACCCCTCCACTTT.